What follows is one T cell receptor beta chain and its context. Its specificity is unknown. The data belong to a study of a mutant IDH1 vaccine in newly diagnosed glioma. Study-level information: Patients received vaccination from 4-6 weeks after radiotherapy alone, or with temozolomide cycles.

Germline V gene lookup returns CDR1 SQVTM and CDR2 ANQGSEA. The CDR3 is made up of 12 amino acids. V was trimmed by 4 bases and J by 1 base, leaving 5 bases between them. Time point: week 47, end of study. What each vaccine dose contained was 300 ug of mutant IDH1 20-mer peptide, accompanied by topical imiquimod. Every donor had a new WHO grade 3 or 4 astrocytoma that was IDH1-mutant, with loss of nuclear ATRX. This table comes from immunoSEQ multiplex PCR, and its TCRdb copy is limited to in-frame clones, with some not included. The repertoire has approximately 31,000 clones, 80% to 85% of them found once; the top ten carry around 31%.

The clonotype originates from a man aged 30 to 45 with glioma. The rearrangement links TRBV29-1 to TRBJ1-3; no definite D call. Sample: PBMCs, taken from a glioma patient whose treatment included an IDH1 peptide vaccine. The CDR3 DNA reads as TGCAGCGTTGGGCAATCTGGAAACACCATATATTTT. Amino acids: CSVGQSGNTIYF. The complete variable domain, with remaining parts taken from reference TRBV29-1 and TRBJ1-3, reads SAVISQKPSRDICQRGTSLTIQCQVDSQVTMMFWYRQQPGQSLTLIATANQGSEATYESGFVIDKFPISRPNLTFSTLTVSNMSPEDSSIYLCSVGQSGNTIYFGEGSWLTVV.